This entry describes one T cell receptor (beta chain). Its antigen is not identified. This table comes from immunoSEQ multiplex PCR, and its TCRdb copy is limited to in-frame clones, with some not included. The sample contains tens of thousands of clones, almost 90% of which appear only once. The data stem from a study of T cell responses to AZD1222 COVID-19 vaccine. General observations from the study: Clonal diversity was possibly underestimated, and white British individuals and females predominated among donors. Sampling that yielded the repertoires occurred only after the peak T cell response. Just a handful of AZD1222 recipients tested seropositive at baseline.

Germline CDR1 MNHEY, CDR2 SMNVEV (reference sequence). V shed 3 bases and J shed 5 bases, with 11 bases lying between them. The CDR3 spans 15 residues. The sample in question was peripheral blood, obtained on day 0 of AZD1222 vaccination. The chain couples TRBV27 to TRBJ1-6; D unclear. The receptor was derived from an adult in good health. The CDR3 is CASSFLGLHNSPLHF. The CDR3 DNA reads TGTGCCAGCAGTTTTTTGGGTTTACATAATTCACCCCTCCACTTT.